This TCR beta chain was observed in a study of shared clonotypes between healthy human individuals. The length of the CDR3 is 14 residues. V lost 5 bases and J lost 7, with 17 bases in between. CDR1 is SEHNR and CDR2 is FQNEAQ in the germline V gene (reference sequence). Of note for this clone: Its matching antigen is unknown.

Assay: immunoSEQ multiplex PCR; the TCRdb copy retains only in-frame clones and omits some. In the table there are hundreds of thousands of clones, around 73% of which are singletons. General study points: A generally larger estimated richness was seen in naive subsets than in memory subsets.

Sample: memory CD4+ T cells sorted from blood. Subset reported: CD45RA-negative fraction. The sequence was obtained from a woman aged 25 to 39 in good health. V gene TRBV7-9 combines with J gene TRBJ1-2; perhaps TRBD1 as D (6 bases). CDR3 nucleotide sequence: TGTGCCAGCAGCGGAGACGGGGGCGTATCTGGCTACACCTTC. It yields the protein CASSGDGGVSGYTF.